The T cell receptor beta chain described here comes from a study of cytomegalovirus exposure and HLA in healthy donors. Study observations and caveats: Likely technical artifact: a cluster of highly shared sequence variants.

The CDR3 has 16 amino acids. Germline V gene sequence: CDR1 MNHEY, CDR2 SMNVEV (reference sequence). With 5 bases clipped from V and 1 base from J, the junction kept 10 bases outside the gene matches. 13 Jbeta primers and 60 Vbeta primers were used for the PCR. Some clones are missing from TCRdb's copy, which holds only in-frame ones; the method was immunoSEQ multiplex PCR. The sample lists roughly 97,000 clones, roughly 76% occurring once. Participants comprised healthy donors of bone marrow. This clone was counted a few times. Its target is not known. Sequencing was done on a sample of PBMCs. V is TRBV27 and J is TRBJ1-1; 7 positions match TRBD1. This sequence was found in a middle-aged man in good health and CMV-seronegative. Written as DNA, the CDR3 is TGTGCCAGCAGTAGGGACGAGGGGGCGAGGAACACTGAAGCTTTCTTT. It specifies CASSRDEGARNTEAFF.